This T cell receptor beta chain was identified during a study of blood T cells in healthy people across ages. Study background: Capture by template switching was about one barcoded beta molecule per two T cells.

Regarding this clonotype: Antigen specificity is unknown.

Study-wide points: Versus aged donors, long-lived donors had higher diversity and more naive CD4+ cells. One million T cells yielded diversity estimates that were considered underestimates.

Germline CDR1 and CDR2: MGHRA and YSYEKL. The length of the CDR3 is 16 residues. The ends lost 2 bases at V and 3 bases at J; junction bases unmatched: 8. Alongside a J-beta primer mix, a sample-barcoded 5' primer served in a second PCR lasting roughly 7 to 11 cycles. One entry per CDR3 protein, called by TCRdb with MiXCR from the 5' RACE reads. There are 800,000 to 950,000 distinct CDR3 sequences in the sample; approximately 49% occur only once, and about an eighth lies in the top ten. The extraction recovered at least 5.5 micrograms of total RNA per sample. Input material: blood. This sequence was found in a man aged 25 to 45 in good health. The rearrangement uses TRBV4-1 and TRBJ1-2; the match to TRBD1 covers 8 bases. The CDR3 DNA reads as TGCGCCAGCAGCCAACTCCCGGACAGGGAGGACTATGGCTACACCTTC. Amino acid sequence: CASSQLPDREDYGYTF.